This T cell receptor beta chain emerged from a study of chemoradiotherapy in HPV16-positive cancers. Germline values: CDR1 SNHLY, CDR2 FYNNEI. Trimming left V 5 bases short and J 4 bases short, with 15 bases between. CDR3 size: 14 residues. Only a few counts were recorded for this clone. The method was immunoSEQ multiplex PCR; TCRdb's version includes in-frame clones alone and lacks a portion of them. The data contain 9,500 or so clones, over 65% of them singletons. The rearrangement links TRBV2 to TRBJ2-7, with D possibly matching TRBD1 (7 bases). This specimen was taken from a patient who underwent chemoradiotherapy. This sequence originates from a human donor with HPV-associated anogenital cancer. CDR3 sequence reads: CASSPGQGGYEQYF. DNA for the CDR3: TGTGCCAGCAGTCCCGGGCAGGGGGGTTACGAGCAGTACTTC.